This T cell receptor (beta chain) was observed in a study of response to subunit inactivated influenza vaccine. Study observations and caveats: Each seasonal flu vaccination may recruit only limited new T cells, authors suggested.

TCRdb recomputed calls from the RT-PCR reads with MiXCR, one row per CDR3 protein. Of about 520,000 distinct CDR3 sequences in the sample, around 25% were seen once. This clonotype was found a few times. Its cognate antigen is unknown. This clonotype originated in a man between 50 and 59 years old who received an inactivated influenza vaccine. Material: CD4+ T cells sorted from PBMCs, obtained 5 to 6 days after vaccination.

DNA for the CDR3: TGTGCCATCAGTGCCGGATCCGACGCTGAAGCTTTCTTT. The encoded protein is CAISAGSDAEAFF. The chain has TRBV10-3 and TRBJ1-1; unclear D gene. This CDR3 is 13 amino acids long. Germline V lookup: CDR1 ENHRY, CDR2 SYGVKD. Trimming stripped 4 bases from V and 6 bases from J, with 12 bases between.